This T cell receptor beta chain was identified in a study of OX40 agonist ivuxolimab in advanced cancers. Assay: immunoSEQ multiplex PCR; the TCRdb copy retains only in-frame clones and omits some. The sample has about 48,000 clones; 80% to 90% are singletons. Germline CDR1 and CDR2: SEHNR and FQNEAQ (reference sequence). CDR3 size: 14 residues. Deletions cut 1 base from V and 3 bases from J, with 10 bases between. The chain links TRBV7-9 to TRBJ2-7; D possibly corresponds to TRBD1 (6 bases). The receptor's source is an adult with an advanced solid tumor such as melanoma, head and neck, liver or kidney cancer. The source material was CD4+ or CD8+ T cells sorted from blood, sampled in a trial of the OX40 agonist ivuxolimab. The CDR3 nucleotides read TGTGCCAGCAGCTTAGAAGGGGGTTTCTACGAGCAGTACTTC. This gives the protein CASSLEGGFYEQYF.